These T cell receptor beta chains were read from a single sample in a study of beta chain features in type 1 diabetes. Profiled with immunoSEQ multiplex PCR; TCRdb holds only in-frame clones, not every one. Counted here are under 950,000 clones, roughly a sixth occurring once; the ten biggest clones make up 0.02% to 0.025%. The sequenced material came from naive CD4+ T cells from blood. The receptors originated from a woman in her late teens or twenties in good health. CDR3s include the opening cysteine and the closing phenylalanine or tryptophan. The order of the fields is D gene, J gene, clone size, V gene, CDR3 DNA, CDR3 protein. The D gene is left open where the match is weak. Rows may omit the clone size; those that give it use once, few, many or a size class.

>TRBD2|TRBJ2-1|-|TRBV4-1
TGCGCCAGCAGCCAAGATCGATCGGGACTAGCGGGAGTTGAGCAGTTCTTC
CASSQDRSGLAGVEQFF
>TRBD1|TRBJ2-7|-|TRBV6-5
TGTGCCAGCAGACTGGGGACAGGGATCTACGAGCAGTACTTC
CASRLGTGIYEQYF
>-|TRBJ2-6|-|TRBV5-1
TGCGCCAGCAGCTTTTCTTTGTCTGGGGCCAACGTCCTGACTTTC
CASSFSLSGANVLTF
>TRBD1|TRBJ2-1|-|TRBV14
TGTGCCAGCAGCCAAGATCTTAGGACAGGGATGTACAATGAGCAGTTCTTC
CASSQDLRTGMYNEQFF
>-|TRBJ2-7|few|TRBV2
TGTGCCAGCAGAGCTGAAGTAGGGGACTACGAGCAGTACTTC
CASRAEVGDYEQYF
>-|TRBJ2-1|-|TRBV7-9
TGTGCCAGCAGCTTAACTCTCGGGACGTATCGAACCAATGAGCAGTTCTTC
CASSLTLGTYRTNEQFF
>-|TRBJ1-1|-|TRBV7-2
TGTGCCAGCAGCTTAGGGCAGGAAGCTTTCTTT
CASSLGQEAFF
>TRBD2|TRBJ2-1|few|TRBV4-3
TGCGCCAGCAGCCAAACTTGGGGGAGCGGGAGGCAATACAATGAGCAGTTCTTC
CASSQTWGSGRQYNEQFF
>TRBD1|TRBJ2-2|few|TRBV7-7
TGTGCTAGCAGCCCCTTTCCCAGGGGGCAATTGGGGGAGCTGTTTTTT
CASSPFPRGQLGELFF
>-|TRBJ2-5|-|TRBV29-1
TGCAGCGTTTGGACAGTTCAAGAGACCCAGTACTTC
CSVWTVQETQYF
>-|TRBJ1-1|few|TRBV6-6
TGTGCCATCAGACACGTCAACACTGAAGCTTTCTTT
CAIRHVNTEAFF
>-|TRBJ1-1|-|TRBV6-6
TGTGCCAGCAGACCCGGCCCGGTGAACACTGAAGCTTTCTTT
CASRPGPVNTEAFF
>-|TRBJ2-7|few|TRBV7-2
TGTGCCAGCAGCTTAGAGGCCTACAAGACTTCCTACGAGCAGTACTTC
CASSLEAYKTSYEQYF
>-|TRBJ1-2|few|TRBV7-8
TGTGCCAGCAGCGTAGGGACGGCGAACTATGGCTACACCTTC
CASSVGTANYGYTF
>-|TRBJ1-1|-|TRBV5-1
TGCGCCAGCAGCTTGTCACAGGGCTCATGGGGCACTGAAGCTTTCTTT
CASSLSQGSWGTEAFF
>TRBD2|TRBJ2-1|-|TRBV11-2
TGTGCCAGCAGCTTAGTCATAGCGGGAGAGGACTACAATGAGCAGTTCTTC
CASSLVIAGEDYNEQFF
>-|TRBJ2-1|-|TRBV7-9
TGTGCCAGCAGCTTAGCTGGGGGGTTCGATGAGCAGTTCTTC
CASSLAGGFDEQFF
>TRBD2|TRBJ2-3|few|TRBV5-1
TGCGCCAGCAGCCGGGGGACTAGCGGGTCAGATACGCAGTATTTT
CASSRGTSGSDTQYF
>-|TRBJ2-5|-|TRBV5-1
TGCGCCAGCAGCTTGGATATAGATCATCGGACCCAGTACTTC
CASSLDIDHRTQYF
>-|TRBJ2-3|-|TRBV5-1
TGCGCCAGCAGCTTTCGGGATACGCAGTATTTT
CASSFRDTQYF
>-|TRBJ1-2|few|TRBV5-1
TGCGCCAGCAGCTTGTCAGCCAACTATGGCTACACCTTC
CASSLSANYGYTF
>-|TRBJ1-2|few|TRBV6-5
TGTGCCAGCAGTTACCGGGGCACTGGCTACACCTTC
CASSYRGTGYTF
>-|TRBJ1-2|-|TRBV5-6
TGTGCCAGCAGCTTTGAATCAGGGTACTATGGCTACACCTTC
CASSFESGYYGYTF
>-|TRBJ2-6|-|TRBV7-7
TGTGCTAGCAGCCCCAGGGGCGCTGGGGCCAACGTCCTGACTTTC
CASSPRGAGANVLTF
>-|TRBJ1-2|-|TRBV5-1
TGCGCCAGCAGATCCAGCGCTAACTATGGCTACACCTTC
CASRSSANYGYTF
>-|TRBJ2-4|few|TRBV9
TGTGCCAGCAGCCTCACCGGGGAGGTTAGCCAAAACATTCAGTACTTC
CASSLTGEVSQNIQYF
>TRBD1|TRBJ1-2|few|TRBV25-1
TGTGCCAGCAGTTCCCTGGACAGGGAAGGTGGCTACACCTTC
CASSSLDREGGYTF
>-|TRBJ1-3|-|TRBV7-2
TGTGCCAGCAGCTTACTCTCTGGAAACACCATATATTTT
CASSLLSGNTIYF
>TRBD2|TRBJ2-5|-|TRBV18
TGTGCCAGCTCACCCGGACTAGCGGGAGGGCCCGTAGGTGAGACCCAGTACTTC
CASSPGLAGGPVGETQYF
>TRBD2|TRBJ2-1|-|TRBV29-1
TGCAGCGTTGATTTTCTAGCGGGAGGGCCCTACAATGAGCAGTTCTTC
CSVDFLAGGPYNEQFF
>-|TRBJ2-1|-|TRBV7-2
TGTGCCAGCAGCTTAGTACGCGGGATTGAGCAGTTCTTC
CASSLVRGIEQFF
>-|TRBJ1-1|-|TRBV6-1
TGTGCCAGCAGTGAACGCAGAGCCGAAGCTTTCTTT
CASSERRAEAFF
>-|TRBJ2-5|-|TRBV5-1
TGCGCCAGCAGCTTGGGATGGACAGAAGAGACCCAGTACTTC
CASSLGWTEETQYF
>-|TRBJ1-2|-|TRBV6-5
TGTGCCAGTCATACAGGGCGCTATGGCTACACCTTC
CASHTGRYGYTF
>-|TRBJ2-1|-|TRBV21-1
TGTGCCAGCGAGGTGCGACTAGTGGGTGAGCAGTTCTTC
CASEVRLVGEQFF
>-|TRBJ1-1|-|TRBV18
TGTGCCAGCTCACTCCCACAGATCATGAACACTGAAGCTTTCTTT
CASSLPQIMNTEAFF
>-|TRBJ1-5|-|TRBV28
TGTGCCAGCAGGACACCGGGGGCGGGCAATCAGCCCCAGCATTTT
CASRTPGAGNQPQHF
>-|TRBJ1-2|few|TRBV6-5
TGTGCCAGCAGTTACCTTGGGGCAAATGGCTACACCTTC
CASSYLGANGYTF
>-|TRBJ2-3|-|TRBV4-1
TGCGCCAGCAGCCAAGTCGGGCTAGTAGTAGATACGCAGTATTTT
CASSQVGLVVDTQYF
>-|TRBJ2-7|-|TRBV18
TGTGCCAGCTCACCGGGGACAAACTACGAGCAGTACTTC
CASSPGTNYEQYF
>-|TRBJ1-2|few|TRBV4-3
TGCGCCAGCAGCCAAGATCCCCCTACGAACTATGGCTACACCTTC
CASSQDPPTNYGYTF
>TRBD2|TRBJ2-1|-|TRBV5-1
TGCGCCAGCAGGGTGCTAGCGGGAGGGTTCTACAATGAGCAGTTCTTC
CASRVLAGGFYNEQFF
>TRBD2|TRBJ2-2|few|TRBV10-2
TGCGCCAGCAGATCCCAAAGACTAGCGGGAGTCTTGGTCGGGGAGCTGTTTTTT
CASRSQRLAGVLVGELFF
>TRBD2|TRBJ2-5|-|TRBV9
TGTGCCAGCAGCGAGGGAACAGGACTAGCAGCGATCCAGTACTTC
CASSEGTGLAAIQYF
>-|TRBJ2-1|-|TRBV20-1
TGCAGTGTTAAGTTCAATGAGCAGTTCTTC
CSVKFNEQFF
>TRBD2|TRBJ2-3|-|TRBV7-2
TGTGCCAGCAGCTCCACGGGACTAGCGGCCACAGATACGCAGTATTTT
CASSSTGLAATDTQYF
>TRBD1|TRBJ2-7|-|TRBV2
TGTGCCAGCAGCGGGACAGGGAGCTCCTACGAGCAGTACTTC
CASSGTGSSYEQYF
>-|TRBJ1-1|-|TRBV20-1
TGCACACCAGGACAGACTGAAGCTTTCTTT
CTPGQTEAFF